The 9 T cell receptor beta chains below come from one sample, sequenced in a study of tumor and adjacent non-tumor tissue in lung cancer. Three rounds of nested PCR, following a modified ARM-PCR protocol, produced the TCRbeta library. TCRdb reprocessed the multiplex PCR reads via MiXCR and lists one record per CDR3 protein. The top ten hold 30% of the sample, which has 48,000 or so distinct CDR3 sequences, around 59% seen once. This sample's RNA came from whole unsorted tissue. This non-tumor lung sample came from over 3 cm beyond the tumor edge. Sequenced material: distant non-tumor lung tissue. The receptors here all came from a woman aged 65 to 85 with non-small cell lung cancer.

This clonotype was recorded many times. The rearrangement joins TRBV6-2 or TRBV6-3 to TRBJ2-1, with a possible D match to TRBD2 (6 bases). CDR3 length equals 16 residues. The V gene's germline CDR1 is MNHEY and CDR2 SVGEGT. V was pared by 4 bases and J by 0 bases, with 13 bases between. Here the CDR3 reads CASSWRGSSSYNEQFF. The CDR3 DNA is TGTGCCAGCAGTTGGCGGGGCTCCAGCTCCTACAATGAGCAGTTCTTC.

This rearrangement joins TRBV6-1 to TRBJ1-5; weak D call: TRBD1 (6 bases). V dropped 5 bases and J dropped 6 bases, with 20 bases sitting between them. The CDR3 is 16 residues long. Germline V gene lookup returns CDR1 MNHNS and CDR2 SASEGT. CDR3 region: CASSPRQVLNSQPQHF. The CDR3 DNA follows: TGTGCCAGCAGTCCCCGACAGGTACTTAACAGTCAGCCCCAGCATTTT.

This clonotype was detected only a few times. The chain has TRBV20-1 and TRBJ2-1; no firm D call. Per germline, CDR1 DFQATT and CDR2 SNEGSKA (reference sequence). The ends were cut back, 3 bases at V and 0 bases at J, with 9 bases in the middle. This CDR3 contains 14 residues. This chain's CDR3 is CSARPPSSYNEQFF. The CDR3 coding sequence is TGCAGTGCTAGGCCGCCGAGCTCCTACAATGAGCAGTTCTTC.

As to this clonotype: This may be a read error, as it is one base from a much larger clone. DNA for the CDR3: TGTGCCAGCAGTTACGGGACTAGCGGGAGGGCCGTCATAGATACGCAGTATTTT. Translated, it gives CASSYGTSGRAVIDTQYF. This rearrangement joins TRBV6-2 or TRBV6-3 to TRBJ2-3, with 16 bases lining up with TRBD2. V lost 2 bases, J lost 5 bases, and 7 bases stayed unmatched. This CDR3 has 18 amino acids. The V gene's germline CDR1 is MNHEY and CDR2 SVGEGT.

With regard to this clonotype: At one of its ends the junction is not consistent with the germline gene, which may arise from a read error. CDR3 sequence: CGSSFFGGGVGKLFF. CDR3 sequence (DNA): TGTGGCAGCAGTTTTTTCGGAGGGGGAGTAGGAAAACTGTTTTTT. The V call is TRBV12-3 or TRBV12-4, the J call TRBJ1-4; possibly TRBD1 for D (6 bases). This CDR3 is built from 15 residues.

This clonotype is medium-sized (0.01 to 0.1%). The chain links TRBV29-1 to TRBJ2-7; TRBD1 might be the D (6 bases). Germline V gene lookup returns CDR1 SQVTM and CDR2 ANQGSEA. Trimming stripped 4 bases from V and 3 bases from J, with 13 bases between. This CDR3 region has 13 residues. The CDR3 region has the DNA TGCAGCGTTGGAAAGCGACAGGACTACGAGCAGTACTTC. Residues: CSVGKRQDYEQYF.

The table lists this clonotype with many counts. The chain's CDR3 is CASSLRQQNIQYF. CDR3 nucleotide sequence: TGTGCCAGCAGTTTAAGGCAGCAAAACATTCAGTACTTC. The chain employs TRBV12-3 or TRBV12-4 and TRBJ2-4; D gene unclear. This CDR3 contains 13 residues. The V gene lost 2 bases and the J gene lost 5 bases, with 7 bases spanning the gap.

Comments on this clonotype: Compared with germline, one end of the junction differs, possibly owing to a read error. The V call is TRBV29-1, the J call TRBJ2-1; D tentatively fits TRBD1 or TRBD2 (5 bases each). The CDR3 contains 11 residues. From germline, CDR1 is SQVTM and CDR2 ANQGSEA. The CDR3 DNA reads as TGCAGCTCTAATGAAGCGGAAGAGAGGGGCTTC. Its protein product is CSSNEAEERGF.

Remarks on this clonotype: The junction and the germline gene differ at one end; a read error may be behind it. The chain combines TRBV29-1 with TRBJ1-1; no reliable D call. The CDR3 contains 14 residues. Germline-derived CDR1 and CDR2 are SQVTM and ANQGSEA. The CDR3 sequence is CSVVPSYVNTEVFF. CDR3 DNA sequence: TGTAGCGTTGTCCCGTCCTATGTGAACACTGAAGTTTTCTTT.